The 21 T cell receptor beta chains listed next were all sequenced from one sample in a study of T cell repertoires in cytomegalovirus infection. Their antigen targets remain unknown. TCRdb reprocessed the reads with MiXCR, giving one entry per CDR3 protein. The sample lists just under 500,000 distinct CDR3 sequences, roughly a third occurring once. The sample here was cultured PBMCs, taken from culture after CMV antigen stimulation. All receptors derive from a human donor in good health (CMV status not recorded). Some clones in this sample may be carry-over from other donors' samples.

This clonotype has just a few counts. The V gene is TRBV7-8, the J gene TRBJ2-2; 10 positions match TRBD2. CDR3 length: 20 amino acids. Trimming at V came to 6 bases and at J to 3 bases, leaving 19 bases not matched to a gene. Germline-derived CDR1 and CDR2 are SGHVS and FQNEAQ. In nucleotides, the CDR3 is TGTGCCAGCAGTATCCGAGGGCTAGCGGGAGTCATCCCGGACACCGGGGAGCTGTTTTTT. It is translated as CASSIRGLAGVIPDTGELFF.

The CDR3 DNA reads TGTGCCAGCAGCCAGGGACTAGCGGGAGGCTACGAGCAGTACGTC. Residues: CASSQGLAGGYEQYV. This chain connects TRBV7-2 to TRBJ2-7; 15 bases agree with TRBD2. Germline CDR1 and CDR2: SGHTA and FQGNSA. V shed 5 bases, J shed 3 bases, and the junction held 2 bases outside the gene matches. This CDR3 has 15 residues.

The chain employs TRBV11-2 and TRBJ2-1; D is uncertain. V dropped 2 bases and J dropped 0 bases, with 20 bases sitting between them. The CDR3 runs 19 residues. Germline values: CDR1 SGHAT, CDR2 FQNNGV. The CDR3: CASSLMAVGKKSSYNEQFF. DNA of the CDR3: TGTGCCAGCAGCTTAATGGCGGTAGGGAAAAAGAGCTCCTACAATGAGCAGTTCTTC.

This rearrangement joins TRBV6-1 to TRBJ2-5, with 10 bases fitting TRBD2. The length of the CDR3 is 15 residues. Looked up from germline, CDR1 is MNHNS and CDR2 is SASEGT. The ends lost 7 bases at V and 12 bases at J; junction bases unmatched: 17. The CDR3 region has the DNA TGTGCCAGCAAGGAGAGAAGGCTAGCGGGAGAGGCCGAGTACTTC. Protein sequence: CASKERRLAGEAEYF.

The chain has TRBV6-2 or TRBV6-3 and TRBJ2-1; the match to TRBD2 covers 10 bases. V lost 6 bases, J lost 4 bases, and 12 bases stayed unmatched. CDR1 is MNHEY, CDR2 SVGEGT, per germline. This CDR3 has 17 amino acids. The CDR3 spells CASSRTWTSGKYNEQFF. CDR3 nucleotides: TGTGCCAGCAGCCGGACTTGGACTAGCGGAAAGTACAATGAGCAGTTCTTC.

In its sample, this clonotype was seen many times. The chain combines TRBV4-3 with TRBJ2-2; D gene ambiguous. Trimming took 0 bases from V and 1 from J, leaving 9 bases between them. This CDR3 has 16 residues. Germline CDR1 is LGHNA and CDR2 is YSLEER. The CDR3 DNA sequence: TGCGCCAGCAGCCAAGATGCTGCGGTGAACACCGGGGAGCTGTTTTTT. Its translation: CASSQDAAVNTGELFF.

The gene calls are TRBV10-3 and TRBJ1-5, with 7 nucleotides matching TRBD1. V shed 6 bases and J 5 bases; nucleotides not matched to a gene: 4. This CDR3 spans 13 amino acids. Germline V lookup: CDR1 ENHRY, CDR2 SYGVKD. The CDR3 reads CAISQGEDQPQHF. The CDR3 nucleotides are TGTGCCATCAGCCAGGGGGAGGATCAGCCCCAGCATTTT.

The chain joins TRBV7-2 to TRBJ1-4; perhaps TRBD1 as D (5 bases). V gave up 5 bases and J gave up 9 bases, with 13 bases separating them. Per the germline V gene, CDR1 is SGHTA and CDR2 is FQGNSA. The CDR3 totals 13 residues. The DNA for the CDR3 is TGTGCCAGCAGCACCTTTGGGGGAAAAAAACTGTTTTTT. As protein: CASSTFGGKKLFF.

The chain carries TRBV7-2 and TRBJ2-2; no clear D gene. This CDR3 is 16 amino acids long. The germline V gene has CDR1 SGHTA and CDR2 FQGNSA. V was cut by 3 bases and J by 1 base, with 12 bases left in between. In DNA form, the CDR3 reads TGTGCCAGCAGCTTCCCCTCCGCCCAGAACACCGGGGAGCTGTTTTTT. Amino acids: CASSFPSAQNTGELFF.

This chain connects TRBV7-2 to TRBJ2-3; TRBD1 aligns across 10 bases. The germline V gene encodes CDR1 SGHTA and CDR2 FQGNSA. V shed 5 bases, J shed 1 base, and the junction held 3 bases outside the gene matches. CDR3 length equals 15 residues. The CDR3 region is CASSAGQGGTDTQYF. The DNA for the CDR3 is TGTGCCAGCAGCGCAGGACAGGGGGGCACAGATACGCAGTATTTT.

This clonotype has just a few counts. This chain joins TRBV6-5 and TRBJ2-7; the D gene is possibly TRBD2 (6 bases). In germline, CDR1 is MNHEY, CDR2 SVGAGI. V lost 9 bases and J 4 bases, leaving 13 bases between the germline ends. CDR3 length: 12 residues. CDR3 sequence (DNA): TGTGCCAGTCGGAGCGGGCCTTACGAGCAGTACTTC. It translates to CASRSGPYEQYF.

This clonotype was recorded many times. V is TRBV7-2 and J is TRBJ2-5; 9 bases match TRBD2. Trimming took 1 base from V and 1 from J; bases not matched to a gene: 10. The germline V gene encodes CDR1 SGHTA and CDR2 FQGNSA. This CDR3 is 18 amino acids long. The CDR3 sequence is CASSLVRLAGTIQETQYF. Written as DNA, the CDR3 is TGTGCCAGCAGCTTAGTACGGCTAGCGGGGACGATCCAAGAGACCCAGTACTTC.

This clonotype was observed a handful of times. The chain carries TRBV12-3 or TRBV12-4 and TRBJ1-5; D gene uncertain. The CDR3 has 14 residues. With 3 bases removed from V and 0 bases from J, the gap between germline ends came to 6 bases. CDR3: CASSFTHSNQPQHF. The CDR3 nucleotides are TGTGCCAGCAGTTTCACCCATAGCAATCAGCCCCAGCATTTT.

The chain joins TRBV7-2 to TRBJ1-6; D perhaps matches TRBD1 (6 bases). Deletions cut 0 bases from V and 6 bases from J, with 15 bases between. Germline CDR1 reads SGHTA; CDR2 reads FQGNSA. The CDR3 extends over 17 amino acids. The CDR3 bases are TGTGCCAGCAGCTTAGCCGTCTTTGGGGGGCGTAATTCACCCCTCCACTTT. It is translated as CASSLAVFGGRNSPLHF.

This clonotype has a count of ten or more. The CDR3 region has the DNA TGTGCCAGCAGCCCCGGGACTAGCGGGAGGGGTGAGCAGTTCTTC. Translation: CASSPGTSGRGEQFF. The chain carries TRBV7-2 and TRBJ2-1; TRBD2 agrees at 16 bases. J lost 9 bases, V lost 5 bases, and 4 bases had no gene match. The germline V gene has CDR1 SGHTA and CDR2 FQGNSA. This CDR3 contains 15 residues.

The rearrangement links TRBV6-1 to TRBJ1-6, with no clear D. Germline CDR1 is MNHNS and CDR2 is SASEGT. Between the trimmed V and J ends, which lost 9 bases and 1 base, there was a span of 4 bases. This CDR3 is built from 12 residues. The CDR3 protein is CASQSYNSPLHF. For the CDR3, the DNA is TGTGCCAGTCAGTCCTATAATTCACCCCTCCACTTT.

V usage is TRBV7-2 and J usage is TRBJ2-3, with 8 bases lining up with TRBD2. The germline CDR1 and CDR2 sequences are SGHTA and FQGNSA. V gave up 6 bases and J gave up 3 bases; unmatched junction bases: 5. This CDR3 spans 14 amino acids. This chain's CDR3 is CASRIAGLTDTQYF. CDR3 nucleotide sequence: TGTGCCAGCAGGATAGCGGGACTAACAGATACGCAGTATTTT.

There are a few counts of this clonotype. The V call is TRBV7-2, the J call TRBJ2-3; no firm D call. The germline gives CDR1 SGHTA, CDR2 FQGNSA. This CDR3 has 13 residues. The V end was cut by 6 bases, the J end by 3 bases, with 10 bases between. In nucleotides, the CDR3 is TGTGCCAGCAGACCCTCTAGTACAGATACGCAGTATTTT. Translation gives CASRPSSTDTQYF. The whole variable domain, remainder taken from reference TRBV7-2 and TRBJ2-3, is GAGVSQSPSNKVTEKGKDVELRCDPISGHTALYWYRQSLGQGLEFLIYFQGNSAPDKSGLPSDRFSAERTGGSVSTLTIQRTQQEDSAVYLCASRPSSTDTQYFGPGTRLTVL.

This clonotype was observed once. The chain couples TRBV29-1 to TRBJ2-1; 10 bases align to TRBD2. Germline V gene lookup returns CDR1 SQVTM and CDR2 ANQGSEA. The CDR3 sequence is 16 residues long. The V and J ends lost 3 bases and 2 bases, in that order; junction bases with no gene match: 7. DNA of the CDR3: TGCAGCGTTGAGGGGCTAGCGGGGGTCGCCTACAATGAGCAGTTCTTC. Translation: CSVEGLAGVAYNEQFF.

Only a few counts were recorded for this clonotype. The V call is TRBV6-2 or TRBV6-3, the J call TRBJ1-6, with 8 bases lining up with TRBD1. V was clipped by 5 bases and J by 9 bases; unmatched bases: 9. This CDR3 has 15 amino acids. Germline CDR1 reads MNHEY; CDR2 reads SVGEGT. In DNA form, the CDR3 reads TGTGCCAGCAGTATCGGACAGGGTTTTCGTTCACCCCTCCACTTT. It translates to CASSIGQGFRSPLHF.

The table lists this clonotype with a few counts. This chain uses TRBV6-6 with TRBJ2-7, with 7 positions matching TRBD2. Trimming removed 0 bases from V and 4 bases from J; junction bases left unmatched: 6. This CDR3 comprises 15 residues. Per germline, CDR1 MNHNY and CDR2 SVGAGI (reference sequence). In nucleotides, the CDR3 is TGTGCCAGCAGTTACTCGGCGGGAGAGGGGTACGAGCAGTACTTC. This translates into CASSYSAGEGYEQYF.